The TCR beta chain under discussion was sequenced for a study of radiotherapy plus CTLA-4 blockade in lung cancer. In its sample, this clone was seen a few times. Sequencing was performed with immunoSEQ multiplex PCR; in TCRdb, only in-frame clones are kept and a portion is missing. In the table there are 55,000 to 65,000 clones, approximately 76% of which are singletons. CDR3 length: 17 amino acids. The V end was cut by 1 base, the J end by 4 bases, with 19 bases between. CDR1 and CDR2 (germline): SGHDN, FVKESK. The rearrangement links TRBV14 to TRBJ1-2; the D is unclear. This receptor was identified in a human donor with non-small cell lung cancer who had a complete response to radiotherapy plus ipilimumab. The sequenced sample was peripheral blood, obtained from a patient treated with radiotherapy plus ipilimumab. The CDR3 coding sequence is TGTGCCAGCAGCCAAGCAAAGGTATGTTGGCAGGCCTATGGCTACACCTTC. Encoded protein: CASSQAKVCWQAYGYTF. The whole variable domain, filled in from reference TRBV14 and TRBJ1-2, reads EAGVTQFPSHSVIEKGQTVTLRCDPISGHDNLYWYRRVMGKEIKFLLHFVKESKQDESGMPNNRFLAERTGGTYSTLKVQPAELEDSGVYFCASSQAKVCWQAYGYTFGSGTRLTVV.